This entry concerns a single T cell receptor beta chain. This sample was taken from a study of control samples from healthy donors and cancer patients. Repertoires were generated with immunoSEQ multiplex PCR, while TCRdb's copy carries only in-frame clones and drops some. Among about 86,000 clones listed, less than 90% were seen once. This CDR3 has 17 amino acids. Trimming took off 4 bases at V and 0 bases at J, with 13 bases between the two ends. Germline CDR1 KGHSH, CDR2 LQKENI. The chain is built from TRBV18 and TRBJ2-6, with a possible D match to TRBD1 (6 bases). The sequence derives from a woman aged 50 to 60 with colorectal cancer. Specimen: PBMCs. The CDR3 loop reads CASSRGPPASGANVLTF. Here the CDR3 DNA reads TGTGCCAGCTCACGGGGGCCGCCGGCCTCTGGGGCCAACGTCCTGACTTTC.